These 11 T cell receptor beta chains originate from one sample sequenced in a study of shared clonotypes between healthy human individuals. Clones were read by immunoSEQ multiplex PCR, and TCRdb kept only the in-frame ones, dropping some. The table lists about 490,000 clones, around 80% of them singletons. Source material: PBMCs. Receptors originate from a woman aged 40 to 50 in good health. Some clones in this sample may be carry-over from other donors' samples.

This clone has a single count. A far larger clone is only one base removed, so a read error is likely. At the DNA level, this CDR3 is encoded by other sequences in the same sample as well. The chain combines TRBV9 with TRBJ2-1; 8 bases match TRBD1. The V segment lost 2 bases and the J segment 0 bases; nucleotides outside the gene matches: 1. The CDR3 has 15 residues. Germline V gene lookup returns CDR1 SGDLS and CDR2 YYNGEE. The CDR3 DNA follows: TGTGCCAGCAGCGTCGACAGGGGCTCCTACAATGAGCAGTTCTTC. Translated: CASSVDRGSYNEQFF.

This clone has more than one count but fewer than ten. The chain uses TRBV2 and TRBJ2-5, with D maybe TRBD1 (6 bases). Germline V gene lookup returns CDR1 SNHLY and CDR2 FYNNEI. CDR3 length: 12 amino acids. The V end lost 7 bases, the J end lost 4 bases, and 10 bases lay between the germline ends. CDR3 region: CASTTTGETQYF. In DNA, the CDR3 is TGTGCCAGCACTACGACAGGAGAGACCCAGTACTTC.

This chain connects TRBV15 to TRBJ1-1; possible D gene TRBD1, 5 bases. Germline assignment: CDR1 LNHNV and CDR2 YYDKDF (reference sequence). V gave up 0 bases and J gave up 5 bases, with 16 bases separating them. The CDR3 is 16 residues long. This chain's CDR3 is CATSRDPGVVGTEAFF. The CDR3 DNA follows: TGTGCCACCAGCAGAGATCCGGGGGTAGTGGGAACTGAAGCTTTCTTT. Complete variable domain (other parts from reference TRBV15 and TRBJ1-1): DAMVIQNPRYQVTQFGKPVTLSCSQTLNHNVMYWYQQKSSQAPKLLFHYYDKDFNNEADTPDNFQSRRPNTSFCFLDIRSPGLGDTAMYLCATSRDPGVVGTEAFFGQGTRLTVV.

The chain carries TRBV10-1 and TRBJ2-7, with D possibly matching TRBD1 (6 bases). Deletions cut 6 bases from V and 6 bases from J, with 15 bases between. This CDR3 is 13 amino acids long. CDR1 and CDR2 (germline): WNHNN, SYGVQD (reference sequence). The CDR3 sequence is CASSGTMKAEQYF. The CDR3 region has the DNA TGCGCCAGCAGCGGGACAATGAAGGCCGAGCAGTACTTC.

The V call is TRBV15, the J call TRBJ1-4, with D maybe TRBD1 (5 bases). CDR1 and CDR2 (germline): LNHNV, YYDKDF (reference sequence). The CDR3 is 14 amino acids. Trimming shortened V by 7 bases and J by 4 bases, and 13 bases separated the two germline ends. The CDR3 loop is CATTGGAVNEKLFF. CDR3 coding DNA: TGTGCCACCACAGGAGGGGCGGTTAATGAAAAACTGTTTTTT.

With regard to this clone: A much larger clone lies one base from this, so it may be a read error. Other DNA sequences of this sample code for an identical CDR3. CDR3 amino acids: CAWSSSTDTQYF. The CDR3 region has the DNA TGTGCCTGGAGTTCGAGCACAGATACGCAGTATTTT. This chain connects TRBV30 to TRBJ2-3; no clear D. V was clipped by 2 bases and J by 0 bases, with 3 bases between them. The CDR3 spans 12 residues. Germline V gene sequence: CDR1 GTSNPN, CDR2 SVGIG (reference sequence). Complete variable domain (other parts from reference TRBV30 and TRBJ2-3): SQTIHQWPATLVQPVGSPLSLECTVEGTSNPNLYWYRQAAGRGLQLLFYSVGIGQISSEVPQNLSASRPQDRQFILSSKKLLLSDSGFYLCAWSSSTDTQYFGPGTRLTVL.

The chain is built from TRBV10-1 and TRBJ2-1; 10 nucleotides agree with TRBD2. The V gene end was trimmed by 5 bases and the J gene end by 4 bases; junction bases not matched to a gene: 5. The CDR3 has 15 residues. In germline, CDR1 is WNHNN, CDR2 SYGVQD (reference sequence). The CDR3 sequence: CASSFSGRTYNEQFF. The DNA for the CDR3 is TGCGCCAGCAGTTTTAGCGGGAGGACTTACAATGAGCAGTTCTTC.

V is TRBV4-3 and J is TRBJ2-5, with D tentatively TRBD1 (6 bases). CDR1 and CDR2 (germline): LGHNA, YSLEER. The CDR3 sequence is 17 residues long. V lost 2 bases to trimming and J lost 0 bases, with 16 bases between them. The CDR3 spells CASSQRTRTEYQETQYF. DNA of the CDR3: TGCGCCAGCAGCCAAAGGACCAGGACAGAGTACCAAGAGACCCAGTACTTC.

V and J are TRBV7-6 and TRBJ2-1; tentatively, D is TRBD1 (7 bases). In germline, CDR1 is SGHVS, CDR2 FNYEAQ. V gave up 4 bases and J gave up 2 bases, with 12 bases separating them. There are 15 residues in the CDR3. CDR3 sequence reads: CASSSGGSAYNEQFF. The CDR3 nucleotides read TGTGCCAGCAGCTCAGGGGGGTCAGCCTACAATGAGCAGTTCTTC.

The chain is built from TRBV25-1 and TRBJ2-1; the match to TRBD2 covers 8 bases. The germline gives CDR1 MGHDK, CDR2 SYGVNS. The CDR3 consists of 15 residues. After removal of 1 base from V and 6 bases from J, the junction contained 5 bases not matched to a gene. The DNA for the CDR3 is TGTGCCAGCAGTGAATGGGGTAGCGGGACCAATGAGCAGTTCTTC. Protein sequence: CASSEWGSGTNEQFF.

J is TRBJ2-7 and V is TRBV4-2; D not certain. Trimming pared 0 bases from V and 3 bases from J, leaving 3 bases between. CDR1 and CDR2 from the germline V gene are LGHNA and YNFKEQ. This CDR3 has 12 amino acids. CDR3 bases: TGTGCCAGCAGCCAAGACTACTACGAGCAGTACTTC. Its translation: CASSQDYYEQYF.